In this sample, the clone carrying this T cell receptor beta chain turned up a few times. The same CDR3 can be traced to other DNA sequences in this sample. This specimen belongs to a study of shared clonotypes between healthy human individuals. Study-level information: Per donor, three plates held CD4 naive cells, three held CD4 memory, two held CD8 naive and one held CD8 memory.

Assay used: immunoSEQ multiplex PCR; TCRdb lists only in-frame clones, some missing. Of roughly 330,000 clones in the sample, around 74% were seen once. There were no recent acute infections or vaccinations among the donors, who were healthy HIV-negative adults. CD4+ cell separation produced CD45RA+ naive and CD45RA-negative memory subsets. V lost 3 bases and J lost 4, with 7 bases in between. Germline V gives CDR1 KGHSH, CDR2 LQKENI. The CDR3 runs 12 residues. The receptor comes from a man younger than 40 in good health. The specimen was memory CD4+ T cells sorted from blood. The sample's subset: CD45RA-negative fraction. The gene calls are TRBV18 and TRBJ2-7, with TRBD2 as a possible D gene (6 bases). As DNA, the CDR3 is TGTGCCAGCTCACCTGGGGGGTACGAGCAGTACTTC. Protein: CASSPGGYEQYF.